These 31 T cell receptor beta chains came from one sample sequenced in a study of T cells in Graves' hyperthyroidism and ophthalmopathy. Template material for amplifying TCR beta CDR3 regions consisted of RNA transcripts. The study used the HTBI primer set for a first-round RT-PCR of the TCR CDR3. TCRdb reprocessed the multiplex PCR reads with MiXCR, giving one entry per CDR3 protein. The table shows about 620,000 distinct CDR3 sequences, with roughly 15% occurring only once. The sequenced sample was blood. Receptor source: a woman aged 25-40 years with Graves' hyperthyroidism.

This clonotype was counted ten times or more. This CDR3 reads CASSLGVDTEAFF. CDR3 DNA sequence: TGTGCCAGCAGTTTGGGAGTGGACACTGAAGCTTTCTTT. The chain couples TRBV27 to TRBJ1-1; D gene unclear. Germline CDR1 MNHEY, CDR2 SMNVEV (reference sequence). V shed 3 bases and J shed 3 bases, with 8 bases lying between them. This CDR3 comprises 13 residues.

There are a few counts of this clonotype. The junction shows a germline mismatch at one end, possibly a read error. The chain employs TRBV20-1 and TRBJ2-1, with 11 nucleotides matching TRBD2. The germline CDR1 and CDR2 sequences are DFQATT and SNEGSKA (reference sequence). The CDR3 is 15 residues long. CDR3 loop: CNAGTGTSGKNEQFF. CDR3 DNA sequence: TGCAATGCTGGCACCGGGACTAGCGGTAAAAATGAGCAGTTCTTC.

This clonotype was detected only a few times. A much more abundant neighbour one base away suggests this may be a read error. V gene TRBV2 combines with J gene TRBJ2-1; no reliable D call. Germline values: CDR1 SNHLY, CDR2 FYNNEI. CDR3 length: 13 amino acids. The ends were cut back, 7 bases at V and 6 bases at J, with 13 bases in the middle. CDR3 region: CASMRRSLNEQFF. The CDR3 nucleotides read TGTGCCAGCATGAGACGGTCACTCAATGAGCAGTTCTTC.

Comments on this clonotype: A much larger clone is a single base away; this may be a read error. The CDR3, as DNA: TGTGCCAGCCCGACGGGGTATGGCCACACCTTC. Translated: CASPTGYGHTF. The chain couples TRBV2 to TRBJ1-2; D is unresolved. CDR1 SNHLY and CDR2 FYNNEI come from the germline V gene. CDR3 size: 11 residues.

This clonotype was detected ten times or more. This rearrangement joins TRBV3-1 to TRBJ2-3; D is unclear. This CDR3 region has 11 residues. Trimming removed 8 bases at V and 2 bases at J, with 5 bases between. Germline-derived CDR1 and CDR2 are LGHDT and YNNKEL (reference sequence). The CDR3 sequence: CASGNTDTQYF. CDR3 in DNA: TGTGCCAGCGGGAACACAGATACGCAGTATTTT.

This clonotype showed up just a few times. This chain connects TRBV29-1 to TRBJ2-1; either TRBD1 or TRBD2 may supply D (5 bases each). V lost 8 bases and J 10 bases, leaving 21 bases between the germline ends. This CDR3 is built from 13 residues. From germline, CDR1 is SQVTM and CDR2 ANQGSEA. The CDR3 DNA reads TGCAGCCCCTCTGGATTGGGGCCGGGGGAGCAGTTCTTC. It encodes CSPSGLGPGEQFF.

This clonotype was recorded a few times. This chain connects TRBV9 to TRBJ2-3; D not resolved. Germline loops: CDR1 SGDLS, CDR2 YYNGEE. Trimming took off 1 base at V and 2 bases at J, with 11 bases between the two ends. The CDR3 spans 15 residues. CDR3 residues: CASSVPWGDTDTQYF. The CDR3 DNA reads TGTGCCAGCAGCGTACCCTGGGGTGACACAGATACGCAGTATTTT. Full variable domain (rest looked up from reference TRBV9 and TRBJ2-3): DSGVTQTPKHLITATGQRVTLRCSPRSGDLSVYWYQQSLDQGLQFLIQYYNGEERAKGNILERFSAQQFPDLHSELNLSSLELGDSALYFCASSVPWGDTDTQYFGPGTRLTVL.

This clonotype has a handful of counts. V and J are TRBV6-1 and TRBJ1-1; D ambiguous. The CDR3 contains 14 residues. V shed 7 bases and J shed 2 bases, with 14 bases lying between them. Germline V CDR1 and CDR2: MNHNS, SASEGT. CDR3 bases: TGTGCCAGCACCAACCAGCCCCCCAACACTGAAGCTTTCTTT. This gives the protein CASTNQPPNTEAFF.

The chain links TRBV20-1 to TRBJ2-1; D could derive from TRBD1 or TRBD2 (5 bases each). Per germline, CDR1 DFQATT and CDR2 SNEGSKA (reference sequence). The ends were cut back, 0 bases at V and 5 bases at J, with 8 bases in the middle. There are 13 residues in the CDR3. CDR3 in amino acids: CSARDGAHNEQFF. The CDR3 DNA is TGCAGTGCTAGAGACGGGGCCCACAATGAGCAGTTCTTC.

V gene TRBV7-9 combines with J gene TRBJ1-4, with D perhaps matching TRBD1 (6 bases). Trimming shortened V by 5 bases and J by 4 bases, and 14 bases separated the two germline ends. This CDR3 spans 15 amino acids. Germline CDR1 SEHNR, CDR2 FQNEAQ (reference sequence). For the CDR3, the DNA is TGTGCCAGCAGCCGCCGGGACACCCATAATGAAAAACTGTTTTTT. Its translation: CASSRRDTHNEKLFF.

This clonotype was detected ten times or more. V and J are TRBV18 and TRBJ1-5; weak D call: TRBD1 (5 bases). The ends were cut back, 5 bases at V and 0 bases at J, with 11 bases in the middle. The CDR3 loop spans 15 amino acids. In germline, CDR1 is KGHSH, CDR2 LQKENI. The CDR3 sequence is CASSDGTYSNQPQHF. Written as DNA, the CDR3 is TGTGCCAGCTCAGACGGGACGTATAGCAATCAGCCCCAGCATTTT.

This clonotype was detected only a few times. The CDR3 reads CATLMNTEAFF. DNA of the CDR3: TGTGCCACACTTATGAACACTGAAGCTTTCTTT. The chain is built from TRBV10-3 and TRBJ1-1; no clear D. The CDR3 spans 11 residues. Germline CDR1 and CDR2: ENHRY and SYGVKD. With 10 bases removed from V and 0 bases from J, the gap between germline ends came to 6 bases.

The CDR3 reads CASSQDPGYSNQPQHF. CDR3 bases: TGTGCCAGCAGCCAAGATCCCGGATATAGCAATCAGCCCCAGCATTTT. J is TRBJ1-5 and V is TRBV14; D gene uncertain. Germline values: CDR1 SGHDN, CDR2 FVKESK. This CDR3 contains 16 residues. V was trimmed by 0 bases and J by 0 bases, leaving 9 bases between them.

The CDR3 loop is CASSFGHRENIQYF. Here the CDR3 DNA reads TGTGCCAGCAGTTTTGGACACCGAGAAAACATTCAGTACTTC. The chain carries TRBV28 and TRBJ2-4; possible D gene TRBD1, 5 bases. The CDR3 totals 14 residues. Germline V lookup: CDR1 MDHEN, CDR2 SYDVKM. Trimming left V 3 bases short and J 5 bases short, with 11 bases between.

This clonotype was counted ten times or more. This chain links TRBV28 with TRBJ2-5; possible D gene TRBD2, 6 bases. This CDR3 has 15 amino acids. The germline V gene has CDR1 MDHEN and CDR2 SYDVKM. V gave up 6 bases and J gave up 4 bases, with 18 bases separating them. DNA for the CDR3: TGTGCCAGCAGCATAGGTCTGGGGGGTGGAGAGACCCAGTACTTC. The encoded protein is CASSIGLGGGETQYF.

A word on this clonotype: Being one base from a much bigger clone, this may be a read error. Because it lacks the conserved phenylalanine or tryptophan at the end, this CDR3 is likely a read error. J is TRBJ2-1 and V is TRBV30; 10 positions match TRBD2. Germline CDR1 is GTSNPN and CDR2 is SVGIG (reference sequence). The J segment lost 2 bases and the V segment lost 3 bases, leaving 4 bases of the junction unmatched. The CDR3 runs 15 residues. The CDR3, as DNA: TGTGCCTGGAGCCCAGGACTAGCGGCCTACAATGAGCAGTTCTCC. Translation gives CAWSPGLAAYNEQFS.

This clonotype was found many times. The chain carries TRBV27 and TRBJ2-2; D unclear. The germline CDR1 and CDR2 sequences are MNHEY and SMNVEV (reference sequence). The CDR3 runs to 13 residues. Deletions cut 3 bases from V and 10 bases from J, with 12 bases between. The CDR3 region has the DNA TGTGCCAGCAGTTTTGGCGGAGTTGAGGAGCTGTTTTTT. As protein: CASSFGGVEELFF.

The chain uses TRBV6-5 and TRBJ1-1, with D maybe TRBD1 (5 bases). This CDR3 region has 15 residues. V gave up 5 bases and J gave up 0 bases, with 13 bases separating them. The V gene's germline CDR1 is MNHEY and CDR2 SVGAGI. For the CDR3, the DNA is TGTGCCAGCAGTCGGGGGGACCGGATGAACACTGAAGCTTTCTTT. Its translation: CASSRGDRMNTEAFF.

The gene calls are TRBV20-1 and TRBJ2-2; D gene uncertain. CDR1 and CDR2 from the germline V gene are DFQATT and SNEGSKA (reference sequence). The CDR3 is 13 residues long. V lost 6 bases, J lost 0 bases, and 8 bases lay in between. The CDR3 region is CSAGRTNTGELFF. The CDR3 bases are TGCAGTGCCGGACGGACGAACACCGGGGAGCTGTTTTTT.

V is TRBV24-1 and J is TRBJ1-5; D is unresolved. Trimming shortened V by 1 base and J by 6 bases, and 9 bases separated the two germline ends. CDR1 is KGHDR, CDR2 SFDVKD, per germline. The CDR3 is 14 residues long. The CDR3 DNA sequence: TGTGCCACCAGTGATTTCCGGACGGCTCAGCCCCAGCATTTT. Translation: CATSDFRTAQPQHF.

This clonotype was seen many times. V and J are TRBV28 and TRBJ2-5; tentative D call: TRBD2 (7 bases). V lost 7 bases to trimming and J lost 4 bases, with 13 bases between them. This CDR3 spans 13 amino acids. Germline V CDR1 and CDR2: MDHEN, SYDVKM. CDR3 region: CASTLGGVETQYF. CDR3 bases: TGTGCCAGCACCCTAGGGGGGGTAGAGACCCAGTACTTC. The variable domain in full, completed from reference TRBV28 and TRBJ2-5, reads DVKVTQSSRYLVKRTGEKVFLECVQDMDHENMFWYRQDPGLGLRLIYFSYDVKMKEKGDIPEGYSVSREKKERFSLILESASTNQTSMYLCASTLGGVETQYFGPGTRLLVL.

The J gene is TRBJ2-7, the V gene TRBV7-2; 10 bases match TRBD2. Germline CDR1 reads SGHTA; CDR2 reads FQGNSA. There are 16 residues in the CDR3. J gave up 4 bases and V 3 bases, and 9 bases lay outside the gene matches. The CDR3 protein is CASSLSASGSRYEQYF. The CDR3 nucleotides read TGTGCCAGCAGCTTGTCGGCTAGCGGGAGTCGGTACGAGCAGTACTTC.

Notes on this clonotype: The junction differs from germline at one of its ends, possibly a read error. The chain combines TRBV12-3 or TRBV12-4 with TRBJ2-7; D gene unclear. The length of the CDR3 is 12 residues. The CDR3 protein is CASSLLAREQCF. CDR3 bases: TGTGCCAGCAGTTTACTGGCTCGCGAGCAGTGCTTC.

In its sample, this clonotype was seen a few times. This chain uses TRBV9 with TRBJ2-3, with TRBD2 matching over 10 bases. The V gene's germline CDR1 is SGDLS and CDR2 YYNGEE. The CDR3 consists of 15 residues. Unmatched junction bases numbered 4, after V lost 2 bases and J lost 4 bases. CDR3 protein: CASSVASGSADTQYF. In DNA form, the CDR3 reads TGTGCCAGCAGCGTGGCTAGCGGGAGTGCAGATACGCAGTATTTT.

This clonotype has just a few counts. The V and J genes are TRBV19 and TRBJ2-1, with TRBD1 identical over 9 bases. Trimming cost V 7 bases and J 6 bases; bases outside gene matches: 7. There are 14 residues in the CDR3. CDR1 is LNHDA and CDR2 is SQIVND in the germline V gene (reference sequence). In nucleotides, the CDR3 is TGTGCCAGTATGGGACAGGGTCGGAGCAATGAGCAGTTCTTC. Translating gives CASMGQGRSNEQFF.

This clonotype appeared a few times. V gene TRBV19 combines with J gene TRBJ1-1, with a weak D call TRBD1 (5 bases). This CDR3 region has 13 residues. Germline CDR1 LNHDA, CDR2 SQIVND (reference sequence). The germline V and J ends were trimmed by 3 bases and 8 bases, with 13 bases remaining between them. CDR3 sequence: CASSILRDGEAFF. CDR3 DNA: TGTGCCAGTAGTATCCTTCGGGACGGAGAAGCTTTCTTT.

This clonotype was observed many times. The rearrangement links TRBV28 to TRBJ2-1, with D unclear. Deletions cut 2 bases from V and 0 bases from J, with 8 bases between. Germline CDR1 MDHEN, CDR2 SYDVKM. The CDR3 length is 15 residues. The CDR3 DNA reads TGTGCCAGCAGTTTAAGGCGTAACTCCTACAATGAGCAGTTCTTC. Its translation is CASSLRRNSYNEQFF.

Remarks on this clonotype: This sequence may be a read error, since a much larger clone differs from it by one base. The chain couples TRBV7-3 to TRBJ2-5; unclear D gene. Germline V gene lookup returns CDR1 SGHTA and CDR2 FQGTGA. CDR3 length: 14 residues. CDR3 DNA: TGTGCCCGCAGCCCAACCCGCATCCAAGAGACCCAGTACTTC. Residues: CARSPTRIQETQYF.

The rearrangement joins TRBV6-2 or TRBV6-3 to TRBJ2-7; D possibly uses TRBD1 or TRBD2 (5 bases each). The ends were cut back, 2 bases at V and 2 bases at J, with 13 bases in the middle. The germline V gene has CDR1 MNHEY and CDR2 SVGEGT. CDR3 length equals 15 residues. In DNA form, the CDR3 reads TGTGCCAGCAGTTACCCTGGGGGATTGACCTACGAGCAGTACTTC. Protein product: CASSYPGGLTYEQYF.

The rearrangement links TRBV4-3 to TRBJ1-1; no firm D call. Trimming removed 0 bases from V and 7 bases from J, with 15 bases in between. The CDR3 has 15 residues. The germline gives CDR1 LGHNA, CDR2 YSLEER. CDR3 residues: CASSQDILGYIEAFF. As DNA, the CDR3 is TGCGCCAGCAGCCAAGATATCTTGGGGTACATTGAAGCTTTCTTT.

This clonotype was picked up many times. This chain links TRBV27 with TRBJ2-5, with a possible D match to TRBD1 (6 bases). Germline V gene data show CDR1 as MNHEY and CDR2 as SMNVEV (reference sequence). The CDR3 is 14 amino acids. V shed 4 bases and J shed 4 bases, with 13 bases lying between them. The CDR3 nucleotides read TGTGCCAGCAGTTCCCCAGGGGTGGCAGAGACCCAGTACTTC. Translation: CASSSPGVAETQYF.